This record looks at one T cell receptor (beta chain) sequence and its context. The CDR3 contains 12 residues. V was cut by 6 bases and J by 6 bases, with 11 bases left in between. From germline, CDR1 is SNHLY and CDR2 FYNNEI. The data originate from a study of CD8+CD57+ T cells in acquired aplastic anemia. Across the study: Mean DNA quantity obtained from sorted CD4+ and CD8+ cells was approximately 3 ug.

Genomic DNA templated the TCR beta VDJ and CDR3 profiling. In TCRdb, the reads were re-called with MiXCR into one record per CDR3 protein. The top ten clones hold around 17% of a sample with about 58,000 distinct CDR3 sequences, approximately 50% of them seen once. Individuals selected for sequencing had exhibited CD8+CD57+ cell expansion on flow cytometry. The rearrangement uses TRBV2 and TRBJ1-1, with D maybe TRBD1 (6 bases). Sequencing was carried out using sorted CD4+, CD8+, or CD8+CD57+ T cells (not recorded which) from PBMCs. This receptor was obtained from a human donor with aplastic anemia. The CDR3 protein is CASREQGPEAFF. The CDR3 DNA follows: TGTGCCAGCAGGGAACAGGGTCCTGAAGCTTTCTTT.